These 8 T cell receptor beta chains were all obtained from the same sample, sequenced in a study of blood T cells in healthy people across ages. A second about 6 to 11 cycle PCR used barcoded and J-beta primers. TCRdb reprocessed the 5' RACE reads via MiXCR and lists one record per CDR3 protein. Of some 890,000 distinct CDR3 sequences listed, around 29% are singletons. The data were also submitted as part of a second study, on T cells of mothers and their children.

Specimen: blood. All receptors derive from a middle-aged woman in good health.

The chain employs TRBV5-1 and TRBJ2-5; 8 bases line up with TRBD2. Judging by the DNA end, TRBJ2-7 fits better; the J call may be wrong. The germline CDR1 and CDR2 sequences are SGHRS and YFSETQ. The length of the CDR3 is 15 residues. CDR3 nucleotides: TGCGCCAGCAGCCTCGGGGGGGAGAATACCCACGAGCAGTACTTC. The encoded protein is CASSLGGENTHEQYF.

This clonotype occurred a few times. The chain couples TRBV15 to TRBJ2-7; TRBD2 might be the D (5 bases). This CDR3 region has 14 residues. Germline CDR1 and CDR2: LNHNV and YYDKDF (reference sequence). V lost 0 bases and J lost 5, with 11 bases in between. The CDR3 loop is CATSRDRGFDEQYF. In nucleotides, the CDR3 is TGTGCCACCAGCAGAGATCGAGGGTTTGACGAGCAGTACTTC.

This clonotype was recorded at least ten times. This chain joins TRBV29-1 and TRBJ2-5; 8 bases are a match to TRBD1. This CDR3 region has 16 residues. CDR1 and CDR2 (germline): SQVTM, ANQGSEA. J was trimmed by 1 base and V by 5 bases; bases with no gene match: 12. The chain's CDR3 is CSVSPRDRPIQETQYF. For the CDR3, the DNA is TGCAGCGTTTCCCCGAGGGACAGGCCTATCCAAGAGACCCAGTACTTC.

A note on this clonotype: The junction and the germline gene differ at one end; a read error may be behind it. The chain couples TRBV7-2 to TRBJ1-2; possibly TRBD1 for D (5 bases). The germline V gene has CDR1 SGHTA and CDR2 FQGNSA. There are 14 residues in the CDR3. The CDR3 loop is CAGRPDRTNYGYTF. CDR3 nucleotide sequence: TGTGCCGGCAGACCCGACAGAACTAACTATGGCTACACCTTC.

This clonotype appeared many times. CDR3 sequence reads: CASSINGEETQYF. CDR3 coding DNA: TGTGCCAGCAGTATTAACGGGGAAGAGACCCAGTACTTC. The J gene is TRBJ2-5, the V gene TRBV28; D possibly corresponds to TRBD2 (5 bases). Germline CDR1 reads MDHEN; CDR2 reads SYDVKM. The CDR3 sequence is 13 residues long. V was cut by 5 bases and J by 3 bases, with 10 bases left in between.

The chain uses TRBV2 and TRBJ2-7; the D gene could be TRBD1 or TRBD2 (5 bases each). The germline CDR1 and CDR2 sequences are SNHLY and FYNNEI. The CDR3 has 16 residues. V shed 6 bases and J shed 7 bases, with 25 bases lying between them. CDR3 bases: TGTGCCAGCAGGCTAAGGACCGGGACCGCCTCTAGTGAGCAGTACTTC. Translation: CASRLRTGTASSEQYF.

Remarks on this clonotype: A read error may produce the germline difference seen at one junction end. The chain employs TRBV6-2 or TRBV6-3 and TRBJ1-2; 8 nucleotides agree with TRBD1. Germline V CDR1 and CDR2: MNHEY, SVGEGT. This CDR3 is built from 14 residues. CDR3 DNA: TGTGCCGGCAGTTTCCCAGGGGGCATCTATGGCTACACCTTC. Amino acids: CAGSFPGGIYGYTF.

With regard to this clonotype: A much more abundant neighbour one base away suggests this may be a read error. The rearrangement links TRBV28 to TRBJ2-6, with TRBD1 identical over 8 bases. The CDR3 totals 18 residues. CDR1 is MDHEN, CDR2 SYDVKM, per germline. The CDR3 loop is CASSFTGQGKTGANVRTF. The CDR3 coding sequence is TGTGCCAGCAGTTTCACCGGACAGGGAAAGACTGGGGCCAACGTCCGGACTTTC.